A single sample gave rise to the 28 T cell receptor beta chains below, sequenced in a study of T cells in Graves' hyperthyroidism and ophthalmopathy. Using RNA transcripts as the source, TCR beta CDR3 regions were amplified. During a first-round RT-PCR of the TCR CDR3, the HTBI primer set was used. Each CDR3 protein is one row after TCRdb ran MiXCR on the multiplex PCR reads. The data contain roughly 500,000 distinct CDR3 sequences, about 14% of them singletons. Sequencing used blood. Receptors were obtained from a woman aged 30 to 39 with Graves' hyperthyroidism that later progressed to Graves' ophthalmopathy.

This clonotype was seen more than once but under ten times. The chain employs TRBV12-5 and TRBJ2-1, with D unclear. The CDR3 contains 15 residues. Looked up from germline, CDR1 is LGHNT and CDR2 is FRNRAP. V dropped 4 bases and J dropped 4 bases, with 14 bases sitting between them. The DNA of the CDR3 is TGTGCTAGTGGTTCGCCCCGGAGAGTTTACAATGAGCAGTTCTTC. Its translation: CASGSPRRVYNEQFF.

This chain uses TRBV4-1 with TRBJ2-1, with D hard to call. V was cut by 2 bases and J by 4 bases, with 15 bases left in between. The CDR3 is made up of 16 amino acids. CDR1 and CDR2 from the germline V gene are MGHRA and YSYEKL. The CDR3 DNA sequence: TGCGCCAGCAGCCAACCCGGAACCGAAAAGTACAATGAGCAGTTCTTC. As protein: CASSQPGTEKYNEQFF.

This chain uses TRBV19 with TRBJ1-5; 10 nucleotides align to TRBD1. The CDR3 covers 16 residues. CDR1 LNHDA and CDR2 SQIVND come from the germline V gene (reference sequence). V shed 6 bases and J 7 bases; nucleotides not matched to a gene: 12. This chain's CDR3 is CASSRSPGTGEQPQHF. As DNA, the CDR3 is TGTGCCAGTAGCCGTAGCCCGGGGACAGGGGAACAGCCCCAGCATTTT.

The V call is TRBV28, the J call TRBJ1-2; TRBD1 is a possible D gene (6 bases). Trimming stripped 5 bases from V and 3 bases from J, with 16 bases between. The CDR3 totals 15 residues. Germline V gene lookup returns CDR1 MDHEN and CDR2 SYDVKM. The CDR3 loop is CASSPHQQGYYGYTF. CDR3 DNA sequence: TGTGCCAGCAGTCCCCACCAACAGGGTTACTATGGCTACACCTTC.

This clonotype was seen repeatedly, ten times or more. The chain carries TRBV24-1 and TRBJ1-5, with D possibly matching TRBD1 (6 bases). The CDR3 spans 15 residues. V was cut by 7 bases and J by 2 bases, with 14 bases left in between. The germline V gene has CDR1 KGHDR and CDR2 SFDVKD. This chain's CDR3 is CATSAYREGNQPQHF. The CDR3, as DNA: TGTGCCACCAGCGCGTACAGGGAGGGCAATCAGCCCCAGCATTTT.

This clonotype was recorded many times. The CDR3 DNA reads as TGTGCCAGCAGCCGGAGCGGGCCTTACAATGAGCAGTTCTTC. Protein sequence: CASSRSGPYNEQFF. The chain carries TRBV11-3 and TRBJ2-1; D might be TRBD2 (6 bases). Trimming took off 5 bases at V and 4 bases at J, with 12 bases between the two ends. The CDR3 runs 14 residues. CDR1 and CDR2 from the germline V gene are SGHNT and YENEEA.

Regarding this clonotype: The CDR3 carries no conserved terminal phenylalanine or tryptophan, so it likely arises from a read error. This chain joins TRBV3-1 and TRBJ2-5; no reliable D call. Between the trimmed V and J ends, which lost 1 base and 5 bases, there was a span of 5 bases. Germline values: CDR1 LGHDT, CDR2 YNNKEL (reference sequence). The CDR3 length is 12 residues. CDR3 in DNA: TGTGCCAGCAGCCAAGGTGGCGAGACCCAGTACTAC. Its protein product is CASSQGGETQYY.

The genes are TRBV19 and TRBJ2-2, with TRBD2 identical over 7 bases. The CDR3 is made up of 18 amino acids. Germline CDR1 LNHDA, CDR2 SQIVND (reference sequence). Unmatched junction bases numbered 14, after V lost 4 bases and J lost 3 bases. For the CDR3, the DNA is TGTGCCAGTAGTACCTCCCTCGCGGCTAGCGGAGACACCGGGGAGCTGTTTTTT. The encoded protein is CASSTSLAASGDTGELFF.

The table lists this clonotype with many counts. The chain links TRBV11-1 to TRBJ2-5; unclear D gene. The V end was cut by 2 bases, the J end by 1 base, with 14 bases between. From germline, CDR1 is SGHAT and CDR2 FQDESV (reference sequence). This CDR3 has 16 residues. In DNA form, the CDR3 reads TGTGCCAGCAGCTTAATCACCCGGGCAGCCCAAGAGACCCAGTACTTC. As protein: CASSLITRAAQETQYF.

V usage is TRBV9 and J usage is TRBJ1-1; D not resolved. V lost 0 bases, J lost 5 bases, and 11 bases lay in between. The CDR3 is 14 amino acids. Germline CDR1 SGDLS, CDR2 YYNGEE. CDR3: CASSVVGTGTEAFF. The DNA for the CDR3 is TGTGCCAGCAGCGTAGTGGGAACGGGTACTGAAGCTTTCTTT.

This clonotype has a count of ten or more. V gene TRBV19 combines with J gene TRBJ2-3; 10 bases align to TRBD2. With 4 bases clipped from V and 6 bases from J, the junction kept 7 bases outside the gene matches. The CDR3 runs to 15 residues. Germline V gene lookup returns CDR1 LNHDA and CDR2 SQIVND (reference sequence). CDR3 protein: CASSTAAGGPDTQYF. CDR3 DNA sequence: TGTGCCAGTAGTACAGCAGCGGGAGGGCCGGATACGCAGTATTTT. Combining the CDR3 with reference TRBV19 and TRBJ2-3 gives the whole variable domain DGGITQSPKYLFRKEGQNVTLSCEQNLNHDAMYWYRQDPGQGLRLIYYSQIVNDFQKGDIAEGYSVSREKKESFPLTVTSAQKNPTAFYLCASSTAAGGPDTQYFGPGTRLTVL.

This clonotype came up a few times. The chain uses TRBV7-3 and TRBJ2-7, with 10 bases matching TRBD1. Looked up from germline, CDR1 is SGHTA and CDR2 is FQGTGA. This CDR3 spans 15 amino acids. The V segment lost 5 bases and the J segment 2 bases; nucleotides outside the gene matches: 6. The chain's CDR3 is CASSRSGTGAYEQYF. CDR3 bases: TGTGCCAGCAGCCGCAGCGGGACAGGGGCCTACGAGCAGTACTTC.

This clonotype showed up many times. V usage is TRBV30 and J usage is TRBJ1-1; 9 nucleotides line up with TRBD1. The CDR3 runs 12 residues. The germline V gene encodes CDR1 GTSNPN and CDR2 SVGIG (reference sequence). Trimming cost V 2 bases and J 11 bases; bases outside gene matches: 6. In nucleotides, the CDR3 is TGTGCCTGGAGTAGGGGACAGGGCATGGCTTTCTTT. Translating it yields CAWSRGQGMAFF.

This clonotype was detected many times. This chain uses TRBV7-3 with TRBJ2-2; D not certain. Germline assignment: CDR1 SGHTA and CDR2 FQGTGA. This CDR3 spans 13 amino acids. The V end was cut by 1 base, the J end by 6 bases, with 6 bases between. The DNA for the CDR3 is TGTGCCAGCAGCTTAAGGTGGTCCGGGGAGCTGTTTTTT. Protein sequence: CASSLRWSGELFF.

The table lists this clonotype with many counts. J is TRBJ2-1 and V is TRBV5-6, with no clear D. The CDR3 length is 18 residues. V was cut by 4 bases and J by 6 bases, with 26 bases left in between. Germline CDR1 reads SGHDT; CDR2 reads YYEEEE. The CDR3 DNA sequence: TGTGCCAGCAGCGGCCTCGGGTTTTTCGGAATGGATACCAATGAGCAGTTCTTC. This sequence encodes CASSGLGFFGMDTNEQFF.

V and J are TRBV20-1 and TRBJ2-3, with D tentatively TRBD1 (5 bases). V lost 0 bases and J 2 bases, leaving 12 bases between the germline ends. This CDR3 spans 15 amino acids. The germline V gene has CDR1 DFQATT and CDR2 SNEGSKA (reference sequence). CDR3 amino acids: CSARDSAQDTDTQYF. The CDR3 DNA sequence: TGCAGTGCTAGAGATTCGGCACAGGACACAGATACGCAGTATTTT.

This clonotype has only a few counts. This chain connects TRBV10-3 to TRBJ2-5; 7 nucleotides match TRBD1. Germline V lookup: CDR1 ENHRY, CDR2 SYGVKD. Germline trimming cut 11 bases from V and 1 base from J; bases unmatched to any gene: 4. The CDR3 runs to 12 residues. The DNA of the CDR3 is TGTGCCGCAGGGGACAGCCAAGAGACCCAGTACTTC. It translates to CAAGDSQETQYF.

This clonotype has only a few counts. This chain connects TRBV20-1 to TRBJ2-7; D call uncertain. The V gene lost 0 bases and the J gene lost 1 base, with 13 bases spanning the gap. Germline V CDR1 and CDR2: DFQATT, SNEGSKA (reference sequence). This CDR3 is 15 amino acids long. The CDR3 DNA sequence: TGCAGTGCTAGAGAGTTTGACGGATCATCCTACGAGCAGTACTTC. Protein sequence: CSAREFDGSSYEQYF.

V usage is TRBV15 and J usage is TRBJ2-3; 16 nucleotides align to TRBD2. J gave up 3 bases and V 1 base, and 4 bases lay outside the gene matches. Looked up from germline, CDR1 is LNHNV and CDR2 is YYDKDF (reference sequence). CDR3 length: 18 residues. Here the CDR3 reads CATSRGGLAGGATDTQYF. CDR3 sequence (DNA): TGTGCCACCAGCAGAGGGGGACTAGCGGGAGGGGCAACAGATACGCAGTATTTT.

This clonotype was seen a few times. The CDR3 protein is CASSQPDRPDGYTF. The CDR3 nucleotides read TGTGCCAGCAGCCAACCCGACAGGCCGGATGGCTACACCTTC. This chain connects TRBV4-2 to TRBJ1-2; possibly TRBD1 for D (6 bases). CDR3 length: 14 amino acids. V gave up 2 bases and J gave up 6 bases, with 13 bases separating them. Germline CDR1 and CDR2: LGHNA and YNFKEQ.

The CDR3 DNA sequence: TGTGCCAGCACCCGACGCTTCTCCAGGGGGCAGATGAACACTGAAGCTTTCTTT. Protein product: CASTRRFSRGQMNTEAFF. The chain has TRBV13 and TRBJ1-1; 8 bases are a match to TRBD1. The CDR3 has 18 residues. The germline V gene encodes CDR1 PRHDT and CDR2 FYEKMQ (reference sequence). Germline trimming cut 7 bases from V and 0 bases from J; bases unmatched to any gene: 16.

This clonotype showed up many times. The chain combines TRBV11-3 with TRBJ2-7; 9 bases align to TRBD1. The CDR3 is 14 residues long. J was trimmed by 2 bases and V by 7 bases; bases with no gene match: 6. CDR1 SGHNT and CDR2 YENEEA come from the germline V gene. CDR3 DNA sequence: TGTGCCAGCACCATGACAGGGGGTCCCTACGAGCAGTACTTC. Residues: CASTMTGGPYEQYF.

This chain uses TRBV7-2 with TRBJ1-4; 9 bases align to TRBD1. The CDR3 spans 15 residues. Trimming removed 5 bases from V and 6 bases from J; junction bases left unmatched: 7. In germline, CDR1 is SGHTA, CDR2 FQGNSA. The CDR3 sequence: CASSPRQGGDEKLFF. The CDR3 DNA follows: TGTGCCAGCAGCCCACGACAGGGGGGTGATGAAAAACTGTTTTTT.

This clonotype was seen many times. V is TRBV2 and J is TRBJ1-1, with TRBD1 matching over 7 bases. Germline trimming cut 10 bases from V and 1 base from J; bases unmatched to any gene: 3. Germline V gives CDR1 SNHLY, CDR2 FYNNEI. This CDR3 contains 12 residues. Here the CDR3 DNA reads TGTGCCACCCCAGGGGGGAACACTGAAGCTTTCTTT. This sequence encodes CATPGGNTEAFF.

This clonotype was observed many times. CDR3 coding DNA: TGTGCCAGCAGCCCGAGCCCAGGGACAACTGGGGCCAACGTCCTGACTTTC. The encoded protein is CASSPSPGTTGANVLTF. V usage is TRBV12-3 or TRBV12-4 and J usage is TRBJ2-6, with TRBD1 as a possible D gene (6 bases). Trimming stripped 6 bases from V and 2 bases from J, with 17 bases between. CDR3 length: 17 amino acids.

This clonotype was found many times. The rearrangement uses TRBV5-5 and TRBJ1-4; D not certain. Germline assignment: CDR1 SGHKS and CDR2 YYEKEE (reference sequence). The V and J ends lost 3 bases and 0 bases respectively, with 9 bases between them. The CDR3 consists of 15 residues. The CDR3 DNA is TGTGCCAGCAGCTGGAGACCTGCAACTAATGAAAAACTGTTTTTT. Translating gives CASSWRPATNEKLFF.

The rearrangement joins TRBV7-2 to TRBJ1-5, with 7 bases matching TRBD1. V gave up 5 bases and J gave up 3 bases; unmatched junction bases: 7. This CDR3 has 15 amino acids. Germline lookup yields CDR1 SGHTA and CDR2 FQGNSA. The CDR3 DNA sequence: TGTGCCAGCAGCCTCCGGACAGGAACCAATCAGCCCCAGCATTTT. This gives the protein CASSLRTGTNQPQHF.

This clonotype was seen repeatedly, ten times or more. J is TRBJ2-1 and V is TRBV24-1, with 8 positions matching TRBD1. Looked up from germline, CDR1 is KGHDR and CDR2 is SFDVKD. V lost 4 bases, J lost 2 bases, and 6 bases stayed unmatched. This CDR3 contains 16 residues. This CDR3 reads CATSDQDRATYNEQFF. CDR3 in DNA: TGTGCCACCAGTGACCAGGACAGGGCCACCTACAATGAGCAGTTCTTC.